What follows describes a single TCR beta chain. From the roughly 110-subject validation cohort, which was separate from the approximately 670-subject first cohort, the donors were drawn. These data belong to a study of cytomegalovirus exposure and HLA in healthy donors. Profiling relied on immunoSEQ multiplex PCR, and the TCRdb table lists in-frame clones only, not all of them. The sample has under 70,000 clones; 85% to 90% are singletons. In germline, CDR1 is SGDLS, CDR2 YYNGEE. The V segment lost 3 bases and the J segment 6 bases; nucleotides outside the gene matches: 10. The CDR3 contains 16 residues.

The chain is built from TRBV9 and TRBJ2-1; 9 bases fit TRBD2. This TCR was sampled from a woman under 30 in good health and CMV-seronegative. Sequencing used PBMCs. The CDR3 sequence is CASSGQVNSGSNEQFF. CDR3 DNA: TGTGCCAGCAGCGGCCAGGTGAATAGCGGGAGCAATGAGCAGTTCTTC.